This T cell receptor beta chain derives from a study of T cell repertoires in cytomegalovirus infection. Study information: Both a matching HLA type and CMV infection were indicated by public TCR beta signatures.

The length of the CDR3 is 17 residues. V lost 5 bases, J lost 7 bases, and 22 bases stayed unmatched. CDR1 and CDR2 (germline): DFQATT, SNEGSKA (reference sequence). This clonotype was observed at least ten times. Its antigen is still unknown. TCRdb ran MiXCR on the reads and lists one entry per CDR3 protein. The table lists some 220,000 distinct CDR3 sequences, around 6.6% of them singletons. Findings of the study overall: Cumulative public TCR beta family frequency identified CMV carriers with the relevant HLA. Ex vivo responses were dominated by HLA-C-restricted CMV-specific TCR beta clonotypes.

V gene TRBV20-1 combines with J gene TRBJ1-2, with TRBD1 matching 7 bases. The sequenced material came from PBMCs. The TCR was taken from a human donor in good health (CMV status not recorded). Some clones in this sample may be carry-over from other donors' samples. CDR3 sequence reads: CSAQASVRSWDRAGYTF. For the CDR3, the DNA is TGCAGTGCTCAGGCGTCGGTACGATCTTGGGACAGAGCTGGCTACACCTTC.